This T cell receptor (beta chain) appears in the sequencing data of a study of response to subunit inactivated influenza vaccine. General study results and limits: After each seasonal influenza vaccination, few new T cells are recruited, the authors suggested.

The V end was cut by 3 bases, the J end by 7 bases, with 10 bases between. The CDR3 loop spans 12 amino acids. Germline loops: CDR1 DFQATT, CDR2 SNEGSKA (reference sequence). TCRdb re-called the RT-PCR reads with MiXCR, one entry per CDR3 protein. The sample consists of 250,000 to 350,000 distinct CDR3 sequences, over 20% of them appearing once. For this clonotype: The target antigen is unknown.

The V gene is TRBV20-1, the J gene TRBJ1-5; D possibly corresponds to TRBD1 (5 bases). The source material was PBMCs from blood, sampled approximately 20 months after vaccination. The sequence derives from a man between 50 and 69 years old who received an inactivated influenza vaccine. The CDR3 protein is CSASGGRQPQHF. CDR3 bases: TGCAGTGCTAGTGGGGGTCGGCAGCCCCAGCATTTT.